These 29 T cell receptor beta chains came from one sample sequenced in a study of Graves' ophthalmopathy and Graves' hyperthyroidism. The TCR beta CDR3 regions underwent amplification from RNA transcripts. After a first-round RT-PCR with HTBI primers, a second-round multiplex PCR was run. Via MiXCR, TCRdb re-called the multiplex PCR reads, giving one row per CDR3 protein. The sample records approximately 210,000 distinct CDR3 sequences, approximately 29% being singletons. Sequencing input: peripheral blood. All receptors come from a man over 45 with Graves' ophthalmopathy.

This chain links TRBV28 with TRBJ2-7, with 12 bases that match TRBD2. The trim removed 5 bases at V and 5 bases at J, leaving 4 bases unmatched. Germline CDR1 MDHEN, CDR2 SYDVKM. CDR3 size: 14 residues. This CDR3 reads CASSTSGRIHEQYF. The DNA for the CDR3 is TGTGCCAGCAGTACTAGCGGGAGGATCCACGAGCAGTACTTC. The complete variable domain, with remaining parts taken from reference TRBV28 and TRBJ2-7, reads DVKVTQSSRYLVKRTGEKVFLECVQDMDHENMFWYRQDPGLGLRLIYFSYDVKMKEKGDIPEGYSVSREKKERFSLILESASTNQTSMYLCASSTSGRIHEQYFGPGTRLTVT.

This chain uses TRBV6-1 with TRBJ2-2; 10 bases align to TRBD2. The germline V gene encodes CDR1 MNHNS and CDR2 SASEGT. This CDR3 contains 14 residues. V was pared by 7 bases and J by 3 bases, with 2 bases of the junction left unmatched. In nucleotides, the CDR3 is TGTGCCAGCATGCTAGCGGGAGACACCGGGGAGCTGTTTTTT. It translates to CASMLAGDTGELFF.

This clonotype was seen a handful of times. The chain employs TRBV12-3 or TRBV12-4 and TRBJ2-2; perhaps TRBD2 as D (6 bases). V was clipped by 7 bases and J by 4 bases, with 13 bases between them. The CDR3 consists of 14 residues. The CDR3 is CASKRGLGTGELFF. DNA of the CDR3: TGTGCCAGCAAGAGGGGACTTGGCACCGGGGAGCTGTTTTTT.

This clonotype was seen many times. The V call is TRBV11-2, the J call TRBJ2-5, with TRBD2 as a possible D gene (5 bases). The CDR3 totals 17 residues. V shed 1 base and J shed 0 bases, with 15 bases lying between them. CDR1 is SGHAT, CDR2 FQNNGV, per germline. The CDR3 nucleotides are TGTGCCAGCAGCTTAGTAGAAGGGTTGCGGGACCAAGAGACCCAGTACTTC. Its translation is CASSLVEGLRDQETQYF. Full variable domain (remainder filled in from reference TRBV11-2 and TRBJ2-5): EAGVAQSPRYKIIEKRQSVAFWCNPISGHATLYWYQQILGQGPKLLIQFQNNGVVDDSQLPKDRFSAERLKGVDSTLKIQPAKLEDSAVYLCASSLVEGLRDQETQYFGPGTRLLVL.

There are a few counts of this clonotype. The chain is built from TRBV29-1 and TRBJ2-7; D is perhaps TRBD1 (6 bases). This CDR3 comprises 12 residues. The V end lost 6 bases, the J end lost 9 bases, and 18 bases lay between the germline ends. Germline V lookup: CDR1 SQVTM, CDR2 ANQGSEA. CDR3 sequence: CSVQGQHLRQYF. The CDR3 coding sequence is TGCAGCGTCCAAGGACAGCACCTACGGCAGTACTTC.

The rearrangement joins TRBV11-2 to TRBJ2-5; the match to TRBD2 covers 13 bases. V dropped 5 bases and J dropped 5; count of bases not matched to a gene: 11. This CDR3 comprises 17 residues. CDR1 is SGHAT and CDR2 is FQNNGV in the germline V gene. The CDR3 nucleotides read TGTGCCAGCAGCCCCGGGACTAGCGGGATGGTTAGTGAGACCCAGTACTTC. Its translation: CASSPGTSGMVSETQYF.

The table lists this clonotype with many counts. The CDR3, as DNA: TGCAGTGCTAGGGGTCGGGACAGCCGCTACGAGCAGTACTTC. This encodes CSARGRDSRYEQYF. This chain uses TRBV20-1 with TRBJ2-7, with 7 bases aligning to TRBD1. Trimming cost V 3 bases and J 3 bases; bases outside gene matches: 8. The CDR3 extends over 14 amino acids. CDR1 is DFQATT, CDR2 SNEGSKA, per germline (reference sequence).

The V and J genes are TRBV4-1 and TRBJ2-7; D is possibly TRBD2 (6 bases). CDR3 size: 16 residues. Trimming took off 0 bases at V and 2 bases at J, with 14 bases between the two ends. The germline CDR1 and CDR2 sequences are MGHRA and YSYEKL. The CDR3 DNA sequence: TGCGCCAGCAGCCAAGATGGGGGACTCAGAACCTACGAGCAGTACTTC. Its translation: CASSQDGGLRTYEQYF.

This clonotype has a count of ten or more. This chain joins TRBV30 and TRBJ2-2; TRBD2 aligns across 11 bases. V was pared by 3 bases and J by 6 bases, with 6 bases of the junction left unmatched. The V gene's germline CDR1 is GTSNPN and CDR2 SVGIG (reference sequence). This CDR3 is 15 amino acids long. The CDR3 sequence is CAWRASGRLAGELFF. The DNA of the CDR3 is TGTGCCTGGAGGGCTAGCGGGAGGTTGGCCGGGGAGCTGTTTTTT.

This chain joins TRBV20-1 and TRBJ2-7; tentatively, D is TRBD1 (5 bases). Germline V gene sequence: CDR1 DFQATT, CDR2 SNEGSKA (reference sequence). This CDR3 contains 14 residues. Trimming shortened V by 4 bases and J by 4 bases, and 17 bases separated the two germline ends. The CDR3 protein is CSATPTTDRYEQYF. The CDR3 DNA follows: TGCAGTGCTACTCCCACCACCGACAGATACGAGCAGTACTTC.

This sequence joins TRBV7-9 and TRBJ2-2; a possible D gene is TRBD1 (5 bases). The J call may be wrong; the DNA end is better matched by TRBJ1-1. CDR1 is SEHNR, CDR2 FQNEAQ, per germline (reference sequence). The CDR3 has 13 residues. CDR3 residues: CASSSGGGDEAFF. The CDR3 bases are TGTGCCAGCAGCTCAGGTGGTGGGGACGAAGCTTTCTTT.

This clonotype was counted many times. V usage is TRBV11-2 and J usage is TRBJ2-5; D tentatively fits TRBD1 or TRBD2 (7 bases each). V lost 5 bases and J lost 5, with 24 bases in between. Germline CDR1 is SGHAT and CDR2 is FQNNGV. This CDR3 contains 17 residues. CDR3 sequence (DNA): TGTGCCAGCAGCCGGACTCCAGGGGGGGTTCATATGGAGACCCAGTACTTC. Protein sequence: CASSRTPGGVHMETQYF.

At least ten counts were recorded for this clonotype. The chain carries TRBV7-2 and TRBJ2-7; D possibly corresponds to TRBD2 (7 bases). CDR3 length equals 13 residues. Germline assignment: CDR1 SGHTA and CDR2 FQGNSA. V lost 1 base and J 5 bases, leaving 9 bases between the germline ends. The CDR3 DNA follows: TGTGCCAGCAGCTTAGTCGGGGGGCACGAGCAGTACTTC. It encodes CASSLVGGHEQYF. Variable domain in full (rest from reference TRBV7-2 and TRBJ2-7): GAGVSQSPSNKVTEKGKDVELRCDPISGHTALYWYRQSLGQGLEFLIYFQGNSAPDKSGLPSDRFSAERTGGSVSTLTIQRTQQEDSAVYLCASSLVGGHEQYFGPGTRLTVT.

This clonotype was seen repeatedly, ten times or more. J is TRBJ2-5 and V is TRBV28, with D possibly matching TRBD2 (5 bases). Trimming shortened V by 5 bases and J by 0 bases, and 10 bases separated the two germline ends. Germline V gene data show CDR1 as MDHEN and CDR2 as SYDVKM. The CDR3 loop spans 14 amino acids. CDR3 amino acids: CASSPTDYQETQYF. CDR3 bases: TGTGCCAGCAGTCCGACGGACTACCAAGAGACCCAGTACTTC.

In this sample, this clonotype turned up many times. V usage is TRBV9 and J usage is TRBJ2-7, with TRBD1 matching over 9 bases. The CDR3 is 15 residues long. The V and J ends lost 1 base and 0 bases, in that order; junction bases with no gene match: 2. Per the germline V gene, CDR1 is SGDLS and CDR2 is YYNGEE. DNA of the CDR3: TGTGCCAGCAGCGTATCACAGGGGGCCTCCTACGAGCAGTACTTC. It encodes CASSVSQGASYEQYF.

This clonotype occurred many times. J is TRBJ2-7 and V is TRBV29-1, with TRBD1 matching 9 bases. Trimming took 6 bases from V and 3 from J; bases not matched to a gene: 3. The CDR3 runs to 12 residues. The germline CDR1 and CDR2 sequences are SQVTM and ANQGSEA. CDR3 amino acids: CSVGQGHYEQYF. DNA of the CDR3: TGCAGCGTAGGACAGGGGCACTACGAGCAGTACTTC.

There are many counts of this clonotype. This chain uses TRBV29-1 with TRBJ2-7, with D perhaps given as TRBD1 or TRBD2 (5 bases each). Trimming stripped 7 bases from V and 5 bases from J, with 18 bases between. The CDR3 loop spans 13 amino acids. CDR1 is SQVTM and CDR2 is ANQGSEA in the germline V gene. Here the CDR3 DNA reads TGCAGCGCAACCGGGACCCACACCCACGAGCAGTACTTC. Its protein is CSATGTHTHEQYF.

This clonotype came up many times. The chain employs TRBV4-1 and TRBJ2-7; possibly TRBD1 for D (5 bases). The CDR3 contains 14 residues. Deletions cut 3 bases from V and 3 bases from J, with 12 bases between. Germline V gene data show CDR1 as MGHRA and CDR2 as YSYEKL. The CDR3 reads CASSHRAGYYEQYF. The CDR3 bases are TGCGCCAGCAGCCATCGGGCAGGGTACTACGAGCAGTACTTC.

This clonotype was detected many times. The chain joins TRBV12-3 or TRBV12-4 to TRBJ2-7; maybe TRBD1 (6 bases). Trimming stripped 2 bases from V and 3 bases from J, with 11 bases between. The length of the CDR3 is 14 residues. The DNA of the CDR3 is TGTGCCAGCAGTTTATCGGACAGACTCTACGAGCAGTACTTC. Translating gives CASSLSDRLYEQYF.

The chain recombines TRBV4-1 with TRBJ1-1; tentative D call: TRBD1 (6 bases). Trimming stripped 5 bases from V and 5 bases from J, with 15 bases between. CDR1 and CDR2 from the germline V gene are MGHRA and YSYEKL. This CDR3 has 14 residues. CDR3 region: CASSFTRGDTEAFF. CDR3 coding DNA: TGCGCCAGCAGCTTCACCAGGGGTGATACTGAAGCTTTCTTT.

This clonotype was seen repeatedly, ten times or more. The chain carries TRBV7-8 and TRBJ1-5; a weak D match, TRBD1 (6 bases). The CDR3 has 16 amino acids. Germline CDR1 and CDR2: SGHVS and FQNEAQ. V was trimmed by 1 base and J by 0 bases, leaving 10 bases between them. The CDR3 loop is CASSLGTVISNQPQHF. CDR3 in DNA: TGTGCCAGCAGCTTAGGGACAGTCATTAGCAATCAGCCCCAGCATTTT.

This clonotype has ten or more counts. J is TRBJ2-7 and V is TRBV19; TRBD1 matches 10 bases. The V and J ends lost 7 bases and 2 bases, in that order; junction bases with no gene match: 8. The CDR3 covers 15 residues. Germline-derived CDR1 and CDR2 are LNHDA and SQIVND (reference sequence). The CDR3 protein is CASTPGQGRAYEQYF. Here the CDR3 DNA reads TGTGCCAGTACTCCGGGACAGGGGAGGGCCTACGAGCAGTACTTC.

The gene calls are TRBV5-1 and TRBJ2-7; TRBD1 is a possible D gene (7 bases). CDR1 is SGHRS, CDR2 YFSETQ, per germline. CDR3 length: 14 amino acids. Trimming pared 0 bases from V and 4 bases from J, leaving 11 bases between. CDR3 sequence: CASSLAGGFYEQYF. In nucleotides, the CDR3 is TGCGCCAGCAGCTTGGCAGGGGGGTTTTACGAGCAGTACTTC.

This clonotype was observed many times. This chain connects TRBV5-5 to TRBJ1-1; D is uncertain. The CDR3 is 13 amino acids. Germline V gives CDR1 SGHKS, CDR2 YYEKEE (reference sequence). The V gene lost 2 bases and the J gene lost 1 base, with 6 bases spanning the gap. CDR3 region: CASSFPGNTEAFF. CDR3 bases: TGTGCCAGCAGCTTTCCAGGGAACACTGAAGCTTTCTTT.

This clonotype was detected ten times or more. The V and J genes are TRBV7-9 and TRBJ1-1; the match to TRBD1 covers 8 bases. This CDR3 region has 13 residues. Germline-derived CDR1 and CDR2 are SEHNR and FQNEAQ (reference sequence). The V segment lost 4 bases and the J segment 6 bases; nucleotides outside the gene matches: 4. The DNA for the CDR3 is TGTGCCAGCAGCTCGACAGGGGATCCTGAAGCTTTCTTT. This translates into CASSSTGDPEAFF.

This clonotype is a singleton in its sample. The V gene is TRBV6-1, the J gene TRBJ1-2; D ambiguous. Trimming left V 1 base short and J 8 bases short, with 8 bases between. Per the germline V gene, CDR1 is MNHNS and CDR2 is SASEGT. The CDR3 sequence is 12 residues long. The CDR3 loop reads CASSEVGFGYTF. For the CDR3, the DNA is TGTGCCAGCAGTGAAGTCGGGTTCGGCTACACCTTC.

Many counts were recorded for this clonotype. The chain combines TRBV15 with TRBJ2-7; D tentatively fits TRBD1 or TRBD2 (5 bases each). Trimming cost V 1 base and J 0 bases, with 10 bases left between them. CDR1 is LNHNV, CDR2 YYDKDF, per germline (reference sequence). This CDR3 is built from 15 residues. In nucleotides, the CDR3 is TGTGCCACCAGCAGAGGGGACGGATACTCCTACGAGCAGTACTTC. It yields the protein CATSRGDGYSYEQYF.

The chain links TRBV6-1 to TRBJ2-7, with 7 bases aligning to TRBD1. Germline CDR1 and CDR2: MNHNS and SASEGT. Losses at the gene ends were 7 bases for V and 2 bases for J; bases not matched to a gene: 8. The CDR3 is made up of 14 amino acids. CDR3 protein: CASTSTGIAYEQYF. The DNA of the CDR3 is TGTGCCAGCACCTCGACAGGGATCGCCTACGAGCAGTACTTC.

There are many counts of this clonotype. The V gene is TRBV28, the J gene TRBJ1-5, with a weak D call TRBD1 (5 bases). The CDR3 runs to 14 residues. V lost 5 bases and J 5 bases, leaving 13 bases between the germline ends. The germline V gene encodes CDR1 MDHEN and CDR2 SYDVKM. The CDR3 region has the DNA TGTGCCAGCAGTCCCCCGGGGCTACATCAGCCCCAGCATTTT. It is translated as CASSPPGLHQPQHF.